The source of this TCR beta chain is a study of blood T cell repertoires in COVID-19. Study in general: Specimens from acute and convalescent COVID-19 originated in the United States, Italy and Spain. The analysed material was cDNA or gDNA that came from T cells, B-cell-depleted T cells, or PBMCs.

Between the trimmed V and J ends, which lost 3 bases and 7 bases, there was a span of 11 bases. CDR3 length equals 13 residues. Looked up from germline, CDR1 is SGDLS and CDR2 is YYNGEE. Followed longitudinally, the Seattle patients had been enrolled during active infection. The data were produced by immunoSEQ multiplex PCR, yet TCRdb's version contains in-frame clones alone and is incomplete. The repertoire holds about 410,000 clones, with about nine tenths as singletons. The TCR originated in a woman aged 40 to 55 with COVID-19, enrolled during active disease. The chain links TRBV9 to TRBJ1-5, with D possibly TRBD1 on 6 matching bases. The specimen was peripheral blood. In DNA form, the CDR3 reads TGTGCCAGCAGCGGTTTGACAGGCCAGCCCCAGCATTTT. Translated: CASSGLTGQPQHF.